These T cell receptor beta chains were read from a single sample in a study of CD8 T cells in Susac syndrome. MiXCR, applied by TCRdb to the immunoSEQ multiplex PCR reads, yields one record per CDR3 protein. The sample has around 200,000 distinct CDR3 sequences; more than 85% are singletons. The sample was CD4+ T cells from PBMCs. These TCRs come from a human donor with multiple sclerosis. CDR3s include the opening cysteine and the closing phenylalanine or tryptophan. D genes are given only for firm matches. The size entry is marked missing in some rows and otherwise reads once, few, many or a size class.

cdr3_nt: TGTGCCAGCAGTTACGCCGGATACGAGCAGTACTTC; cdr3_aa: CASSYAGYEQYF; j_call: TRBJ2-7; d_call: NA; clone_size: NA; v_call: TRBV6-6
cdr3_nt: TGCGCCAGCAGCCAAGAGAATTCACAAGAGACCCAGTACTTC; cdr3_aa: CASSQENSQETQYF; j_call: TRBJ2-5; d_call: NA; clone_size: NA; v_call: TRBV4-1
cdr3_nt: TGCAGCGTTGTGGGAGGGGGCGAAGAGACCCAGTACTTC; cdr3_aa: CSVVGGGEETQYF; j_call: TRBJ2-5; d_call: NA; clone_size: once; v_call: TRBV29-1
cdr3_nt: TGCAGCGTTCAGATAATGGGCAATCAGCCCCAGCATTTT; cdr3_aa: CSVQIMGNQPQHF; j_call: TRBJ1-5; d_call: NA; clone_size: NA; v_call: TRBV29-1
cdr3_nt: TGCAGCGCCGGACAGGGGAACAATGAGCAGTTCTTC; cdr3_aa: CSAGQGNNEQFF; j_call: TRBJ2-1; d_call: TRBD1; clone_size: NA; v_call: TRBV29-1
cdr3_nt: TGTGCCAGCAGTTTAGGTGAAGGGCTAATGAACACTGAAGCTTTCTTT; cdr3_aa: CASSLGEGLMNTEAFF; j_call: TRBJ1-1; d_call: NA; clone_size: NA; v_call: TRBV12-3/TRBV12-4
cdr3_nt: TGTGCCAGCAGCTTAGATCTACCGGGACTAGAGACCCAGTACTTC; cdr3_aa: CASSLDLPGLETQYF; j_call: TRBJ2-5; d_call: NA; clone_size: NA; v_call: TRBV11-2
cdr3_nt: TGCAGCGTTGCCTCGGGGACAGGTATAACCCAGTACTTC; cdr3_aa: CSVASGTGITQYF; j_call: TRBJ2-5; d_call: TRBD1; clone_size: NA; v_call: TRBV29-1
cdr3_nt: TGTGCCAGCAGCTTGCGTCTAGTAGCGGAGCAGTTCTTC; cdr3_aa: CASSLRLVAEQFF; j_call: TRBJ2-1; d_call: NA; clone_size: NA; v_call: TRBV5-4
cdr3_nt: TGCAGTGCGGTCCGGGACACCACAGATACGCAGTATTTT; cdr3_aa: CSAVRDTTDTQYF; j_call: TRBJ2-3; d_call: NA; clone_size: NA; v_call: TRBV20-1
cdr3_nt: TGTGCCAGCAGCCAAGGGAGATATCAGCCCCAGCATTTT; cdr3_aa: CASSQGRYQPQHF; j_call: TRBJ1-5; d_call: NA; clone_size: once; v_call: TRBV14
cdr3_nt: TGTGCCAGCAGTCCGAGAAGAGTCTATGGCTACACCTTC; cdr3_aa: CASSPRRVYGYTF; j_call: TRBJ1-2; d_call: NA; clone_size: once; v_call: TRBV5-6
cdr3_nt: TGCAGCGTTGTCCCGGGGCCGGTCGGGGAGACCCAGTACTTC; cdr3_aa: CSVVPGPVGETQYF; j_call: TRBJ2-5; d_call: NA; clone_size: NA; v_call: TRBV29-1
cdr3_nt: TGTGCCACCAGTGATTCCCTGACACAGGGTAGTGGAGATACGCAGTATTTT; cdr3_aa: CATSDSLTQGSGDTQYF; j_call: TRBJ2-3; d_call: NA; clone_size: NA; v_call: TRBV24-1
cdr3_nt: TGTGCCAGCAGAGCCTCCAGAACAGGAGCTCAAGAGACCCAGTACTTC; cdr3_aa: CASRASRTGAQETQYF; j_call: TRBJ2-5; d_call: NA; clone_size: NA; v_call: TRBV2
cdr3_nt: TGTGCCAGCAGCTTAATCCACAGGGGGGATGAAAAACTGTTTTTT; cdr3_aa: CASSLIHRGDEKLFF; j_call: TRBJ1-4; d_call: TRBD1; clone_size: NA; v_call: TRBV11-2
cdr3_nt: TGTGCCTGGAGCCAGCTGAGGACTGAAGCTTTCTTT; cdr3_aa: CAWSQLRTEAFF; j_call: TRBJ1-1; d_call: NA; clone_size: once; v_call: TRBV30
cdr3_nt: TGTGCCAGCTCGGCCAATAGCTTTTACGAGCAGTACTTC; cdr3_aa: CASSANSFYEQYF; j_call: TRBJ2-7; d_call: NA; clone_size: NA; v_call: TRBV12-3/TRBV12-4
cdr3_nt: TGCGCCAGCAGTCACGTCGATCGGGAAGCTTTCTTT; cdr3_aa: CASSHVDREAFF; j_call: TRBJ1-1; d_call: NA; clone_size: NA; v_call: TRBV23-1
cdr3_nt: TGCAGCGTTGAAGATCTACAGGGACTGGCGACCCAGTACTTC; cdr3_aa: CSVEDLQGLATQYF; j_call: TRBJ2-5; d_call: NA; clone_size: NA; v_call: TRBV29-1
cdr3_nt: TGCAGCGTTGCGCACCCGACCTCTGGAAACACCATATATTTT; cdr3_aa: CSVAHPTSGNTIYF; j_call: TRBJ1-3; d_call: NA; clone_size: NA; v_call: TRBV29-1
cdr3_nt: TGTGCCAGCAGCTTAGCGCGGGGATTAGAAGCTTTCTTT; cdr3_aa: CASSLARGLEAFF; j_call: TRBJ1-1; d_call: NA; clone_size: NA; v_call: TRBV7-8
cdr3_nt: TGCAGTGCCATACAAGTAGGAGCTAACTATGGCTACACCTTC; cdr3_aa: CSAIQVGANYGYTF; j_call: TRBJ1-2; d_call: NA; clone_size: NA; v_call: TRBV20-1
cdr3_nt: TGTGCCAGTAGTCGACAGCAAGAGACCCAGTACTTC; cdr3_aa: CASSRQQETQYF; j_call: TRBJ2-5; d_call: NA; clone_size: NA; v_call: TRBV19
cdr3_nt: TGTGCCAGCAGCTCATCGGGACAGGGGGGTTCTGGCTACACCTTC; cdr3_aa: CASSSSGQGGSGYTF; j_call: TRBJ1-2; d_call: TRBD1; clone_size: NA; v_call: TRBV3-1
cdr3_nt: TGTGCCAGCAGTTTGTTACATCAGCCCCAGCATTTT; cdr3_aa: CASSLLHQPQHF; j_call: TRBJ1-5; d_call: NA; clone_size: NA; v_call: TRBV12-3/TRBV12-4
cdr3_nt: TGTGCCAGCAGCTTAGGGACTAGCGGGACAAATACGCAGTATTTT; cdr3_aa: CASSLGTSGTNTQYF; j_call: TRBJ2-3; d_call: TRBD2; clone_size: NA; v_call: TRBV7-9
cdr3_nt: TGTGCCACCAGTGATAGACAGGGCAAGGGTGAGCAGTTCTTC; cdr3_aa: CATSDRQGKGEQFF; j_call: TRBJ2-1; d_call: TRBD1; clone_size: NA; v_call: TRBV24-1
cdr3_nt: TGCAGTGCTAGGCGGGATGAAAAACTGTTTTTT; cdr3_aa: CSARRDEKLFF; j_call: TRBJ1-4; d_call: NA; clone_size: NA; v_call: TRBV20-1
cdr3_nt: TGTGCCAGCAGCTCACAGGGGGCGTCGAACACTGAAGCTTTCTTT; cdr3_aa: CASSSQGASNTEAFF; j_call: TRBJ1-1; d_call: TRBD1; clone_size: NA; v_call: TRBV5-6
cdr3_nt: TGCGCCAGCAGCTTGGCTCTAGCGGTTAATGAGCAGTTCTTC; cdr3_aa: CASSLALAVNEQFF; j_call: TRBJ2-1; d_call: TRBD2; clone_size: NA; v_call: TRBV5-1
cdr3_nt: TGTGCCTGGACGACTAGCGGGGAGCAGTTCTTC; cdr3_aa: CAWTTSGEQFF; j_call: TRBJ2-1; d_call: TRBD2; clone_size: NA; v_call: TRBV30
cdr3_nt: TGTGCCAGCAGCCAAGGCGAGCGGGGGGGCCCAGAGACCCAGTACTTC; cdr3_aa: CASSQGERGGPETQYF; j_call: TRBJ2-5; d_call: TRBD2; clone_size: NA; v_call: TRBV4-2
cdr3_nt: TGCAGTGCTAGGGAGACAGGGGGCGTACGGGAGCAGTACTTC; cdr3_aa: CSARETGGVREQYF; j_call: TRBJ2-7; d_call: TRBD1; clone_size: NA; v_call: TRBV20-1
cdr3_nt: TGTGCCAGCAGCCCCCCCGCTAGTGGGAATGAGCAGTTCTTC; cdr3_aa: CASSPPASGNEQFF; j_call: TRBJ2-1; d_call: NA; clone_size: NA; v_call: TRBV3-1
cdr3_nt: TGTGCCAGCAGTTACCCGCGACAGCTTATCTTCTCCATGAACACTGAAGCTTTCTTT; cdr3_aa: CASSYPRQLIFSMNTEAFF; j_call: TRBJ1-1; d_call: NA; clone_size: NA; v_call: TRBV6-2/TRBV6-3
cdr3_nt: TGCGCCAGCAGTTATGAAGGAACGCCAGATACGCAGTATTTT; cdr3_aa: CASSYEGTPDTQYF; j_call: TRBJ2-3; d_call: NA; clone_size: NA; v_call: TRBV4-1
cdr3_nt: TGCAGCGCCTTAACAGCAGGGGTTTATAGCAATCAGCCCCAGCATTTT; cdr3_aa: CSALTAGVYSNQPQHF; j_call: TRBJ1-5; d_call: NA; clone_size: NA; v_call: TRBV29-1
cdr3_nt: TGTGCCAGCAGCGTAATGAGCGGGGGGGTCAACGAGCAGTTCTTC; cdr3_aa: CASSVMSGGVNEQFF; j_call: TRBJ2-1; d_call: TRBD2; clone_size: NA; v_call: TRBV9
cdr3_nt: TGCAGTGCTAGAGATCCGAAGAACACTGAAGCTTTCTTT; cdr3_aa: CSARDPKNTEAFF; j_call: TRBJ1-1; d_call: NA; clone_size: NA; v_call: TRBV20-1
cdr3_nt: TGTGCCTGGAGTAGGGGGGGTGGAAACACCGGGGAGCTGTTTTTT; cdr3_aa: CAWSRGGGNTGELFF; j_call: TRBJ2-2; d_call: NA; clone_size: NA; v_call: TRBV30
cdr3_nt: TGCAGTGCTAGAGGCCGTCGGGCCCACACTGAAGCTTTCTTT; cdr3_aa: CSARGRRAHTEAFF; j_call: TRBJ1-1; d_call: NA; clone_size: NA; v_call: TRBV20-1
cdr3_nt: TGTGCCAGCAGCTTAAGGGGCGGGGCGGGGAGTGCGGAAAGCACAGATACGCAGTATTTT; cdr3_aa: CASSLRGGAGSAESTDTQYF; j_call: TRBJ2-3; d_call: NA; clone_size: NA; v_call: TRBV7-8
cdr3_nt: TGTGCCTGGAGGTGGAGTACAGATACGCAGTATTTT; cdr3_aa: CAWRWSTDTQYF; j_call: TRBJ2-3; d_call: NA; clone_size: NA; v_call: TRBV30
cdr3_nt: TGTGCCTGGAGTTCGGAGTCAGAGACCCAGTACTTC; cdr3_aa: CAWSSESETQYF; j_call: TRBJ2-5; d_call: NA; clone_size: NA; v_call: TRBV30
cdr3_nt: TGCGCCAGCAGACCTTTCTCGGACCCAGCGGGGACCCAGTACTTC; cdr3_aa: CASRPFSDPAGTQYF; j_call: TRBJ2-5; d_call: NA; clone_size: once; v_call: TRBV5-1
cdr3_nt: TGTGCCAGCAGCGCCCCCGGGACGGTGAACACCGGGGAGCTGTTTTTT; cdr3_aa: CASSAPGTVNTGELFF; j_call: TRBJ2-2; d_call: NA; clone_size: NA; v_call: TRBV9
cdr3_nt: TGTGCCAGCAGCTCAGGGGGGGGGTCCCCCCCTTACAATGAGCAGTTCTTC; cdr3_aa: CASSSGGGSPPYNEQFF; j_call: TRBJ2-1; d_call: NA; clone_size: NA; v_call: TRBV11-3
cdr3_nt: TGCAGTGCTAGTCAGGGGCGGGCTGAAAAACTGTTTTTT; cdr3_aa: CSASQGRAEKLFF; j_call: TRBJ1-4; d_call: NA; clone_size: NA; v_call: TRBV20-1
cdr3_nt: TGCAGCGTTACTCGACAGGGGAACACTGAAGCTTTCTTT; cdr3_aa: CSVTRQGNTEAFF; j_call: TRBJ1-1; d_call: TRBD1; clone_size: once; v_call: TRBV29-1
cdr3_nt: TGTGCCAGCGGGGGTCTAGGCCAGCCCTACAATGAGCAGTTCTTC; cdr3_aa: CASGGLGQPYNEQFF; j_call: TRBJ2-1; d_call: NA; clone_size: NA; v_call: TRBV27
cdr3_nt: TGTGCCGGATCCATGGGCGGCCACGAGCAGTACTTC; cdr3_aa: CAGSMGGHEQYF; j_call: TRBJ2-7; d_call: NA; clone_size: NA; v_call: TRBV6-2/TRBV6-3
cdr3_nt: TGCGCCAGCAGCGCCAAGGGGGCGGGGGATTTCAATGAGCAGTTCTTC; cdr3_aa: CASSAKGAGDFNEQFF; j_call: TRBJ2-1; d_call: NA; clone_size: once; v_call: TRBV5-1
cdr3_nt: TGTGCCAGCAGCCAACTGGGAGGGGGCCTCGACAATGAGCAGTTCTTC; cdr3_aa: CASSQLGGGLDNEQFF; j_call: TRBJ2-1; d_call: NA; clone_size: NA; v_call: TRBV4-2
cdr3_nt: TGCGCCAGCAGCTTGGGGGGCGGGGTTACCTACAATGAGCAGTTCTTC; cdr3_aa: CASSLGGGVTYNEQFF; j_call: TRBJ2-1; d_call: NA; clone_size: NA; v_call: TRBV5-1
cdr3_nt: TGCAGTGCTCACAGGGGGCGAGGGACTGAAGCTTTCTTT; cdr3_aa: CSAHRGRGTEAFF; j_call: TRBJ1-1; d_call: TRBD1; clone_size: once; v_call: TRBV20-1
cdr3_nt: TGCAGTGCTAGATCCGGGGGGACGGAAAAACTGTTTTTT; cdr3_aa: CSARSGGTEKLFF; j_call: TRBJ1-4; d_call: NA; clone_size: NA; v_call: TRBV20-1
cdr3_nt: TGTGCCAGCAGCTTTACGGGGGGGAGAAATGAGCAGTTCTTC; cdr3_aa: CASSFTGGRNEQFF; j_call: TRBJ2-1; d_call: TRBD2; clone_size: NA; v_call: TRBV7-2
cdr3_nt: TGTGCCAGCAGCTTGGAGAAGGGGGCGGCTAACTATGGCTACACCTTC; cdr3_aa: CASSLEKGAANYGYTF; j_call: TRBJ1-2; d_call: TRBD1; clone_size: NA; v_call: TRBV7-2
cdr3_nt: TGTGCCAGCAGCTTAGCGGGCCAGGGCGACGAGCAGTACTTC; cdr3_aa: CASSLAGQGDEQYF; j_call: TRBJ2-7; d_call: NA; clone_size: NA; v_call: TRBV7-9